The rows below give T cell receptor beta chains drawn from one sample of a study of tumor-infiltrating lymphocytes in primary liver carcinoma. TCRdb re-called the multiplex PCR reads through MiXCR, storing one row per CDR3 protein. The sample consists of around 99,000 distinct CDR3 sequences, about 73% of them appearing once. What was sequenced was tumor-adjacent normal liver tissue. These receptors were taken from a man aged 35 to 55 with primary liver carcinoma and hepatitis B virus infection. The CDR3 runs from the conserved cysteine through the conserved F or W. Each record gives: J gene, clone size, D gene, V gene, CDR3 protein, CDR3 DNA. The D gene is left open where the match is weak. Clone size is given for some rows only: seen once, a few or many times, or a class if the clone is expanded.

TRBJ2-7 | NA | TRBD1 | TRBV7-9 | CANSSTGEGYEQYF | TGTGCCAACAGCTCGACAGGGGAAGGGTACGAGCAGTACTTC
TRBJ2-7 | NA | TRBD1 | TRBV11-2 | CASSLRDRGYEKYF | TGTGCCAGCAGCTTAAGGGACAGGGGTTACGAGAAGTACTTC
TRBJ2-1 | NA | TRBD2 | TRBV11-2 | CASSLVTGGQYEQFF | TGTGCCAGCAGCTTAGTAACGGGAGGGCAATATGAGCAGTTCTTC
TRBJ2-5 | NA | NA | TRBV11-2 | CASSFSPGSGQDAQYF | TGTGCCAGCAGCTTTTCCCCCGGTAGCGGACAAGATGCCCAGTACTTC
TRBJ1-1 | medium-sized | NA | TRBV12-3/TRBV12-4 | CASSFGTVPNTEAFF | TGTGCCAGCAGTTTCGGAACTGTCCCGAACACTGAAGCTTTCTTT
TRBJ2-3 | NA | NA | TRBV12-3/TRBV12-4 | CASRLAAADTQYF | TGTGCCAGCAGGTTAGCAGCAGCAGATACGCAGTATTTT
TRBJ2-2 | NA | NA | TRBV11-2 | CASSRGRDTGKLFF | TGTGCCAGCAGCCGCGGGCGGGATACCGGGAAGCTGTTTTTT
TRBJ2-7 | NA | NA | TRBV7-9 | CASSPDNYEPYF | TGTGCCAGCAGCCCCGACAACTACGAGCCGTACTTC
TRBJ2-6 | NA | NA | TRBV12-3/TRBV12-4 | CASQFGTCGANVLTF | TGTGCCAGCCAATTCGGGACCTGTGGGGCCAACGTCCTGACTTTC
TRBJ2-1 | NA | NA | TRBV11-3 | CASSPRDMGEQFF | TGTGCCAGCAGCCCTCGTGACATGGGCGAGCAGTTCTTC
TRBJ2-7 | many | NA | TRBV7-9 | CASRGGTTDEQYF | TGTGCCAGCAGGGGGGGTACAACGGACGAGCAGTACTTC
TRBJ1-3 | NA | NA | TRBV11-2 | CASVQGAGNAIYF | TGTGCGTCAGTCCAGGGAGCTGGAAACGCCATATATTTT
TRBJ1-2 | many | TRBD1 | TRBV4-2 | CASSQFSGGTNYGYTF | TGTGCCAGCAGCCAATTCTCAGGGGGGACTAACTATGGCTACACCTTC
TRBJ2-4 | few | NA | TRBV7-9 | CASSFFGSQDIQYF | TGTGCCAGCAGCTTCTTCGGATCTCAAGACATTCAGTACTTC
TRBJ2-2 | NA | NA | TRBV20-1 | CSARDPLETGELFF | TGCAGTGCTAGGGACCCCCTAGAGACCGGGGAGCTGTTTTTT
TRBJ2-2 | NA | NA | TRBV7-3 | CASSLAPGPTGELFF | TGTGCCAGCAGCTTAGCTCCCGGCCCCACCGGGGAGCTGTTTTTT
TRBJ1-3 | NA | TRBD1 | TRBV7-9 | CASSPPGDRDGNTIYF | TGTGCCAGCAGCCCGCCTGGGGACAGGGATGGAAACACCATATATTTT
TRBJ2-2 | NA | NA | TRBV11-3 | CASRLESNTRELFF | TGTGCCAGCAGGTTAGAATCAAACACCAGGGAGCTGTTTTTT
TRBJ2-2 | many | NA | TRBV6-2/TRBV6-3 | CASRTGGELFF | TGTGCCAGCAGGACGGGCGGGGAGCTGTTTTTT
TRBJ2-7 | NA | NA | TRBV4-2 | CASSQEGSGLTSHSYEQHF | TGTGCCAGCAGCCAAGAAGGCAGCGGCTTAACCTCCCACTCCTATGAGCAACACTTC
TRBJ1-6 | NA | NA | TRBV20-1 | CSARDRGNSYNSPLHF | TGCAGTGCTAGAGACAGGGGCAACTCCTATAATTCACCCCTCCACTTT
TRBJ2-7 | NA | TRBD2 | TRBV12-3/TRBV12-4 | CASSLTSCNYEQYF | TGTGCCAGCAGTTTGACTAGCTGTAACTACGAGCAGTACTTC
TRBJ1-1 | many | NA | TRBV12-3/TRBV12-4 | CASRKYTEAFF | TGTGCCAGCAGGAAATACACTGAAGCTTTCTTT
TRBJ1-5 | once | NA | TRBV6-6 | CASSQSEENQPKHF | TGTGCCAGCAGCCAATCTGAGGAGAATCAGCCCAAGCATTTT
TRBJ2-3 | few | TRBD2 | TRBV6-4 | CASSEVAGAADTQYF | TGTGCCAGCAGTGAAGTAGCGGGAGCGGCAGATACGCAGTATTTT
TRBJ2-7 | NA | NA | TRBV28 | CASSLRRATYEQYF | TGTGCCAGTAGCCTCCGCAGGGCCACCTACGAGCAGTACTTC
TRBJ2-3 | medium-sized | NA | TRBV6-2/TRBV6-3 | CASSPSSTTLTDTQYF | TGTGCCAGCAGTCCCTCCTCGACCACCCTCACAGATACGCAGTATTTT
TRBJ2-1 | NA | NA | TRBV11-2 | CASSPTEGRLARPNEQFF | TGTGCCAGCAGCCCTACAGAAGGGAGATTAGCGAGGCCCAATGAGCAATTCTTC
TRBJ2-3 | NA | NA | TRBV11-1 | CASSLGWILAETQYF | TGTGCCAGCAGCTTAGGATGGATCCTCGCAGAAACGCAGTATTTT
TRBJ2-7 | NA | NA | TRBV7-8 | CDSSPRPASYEQYF | TGTGACAGCAGCCCCCGACCGGCCTCCTACGAGCAATACTTC
TRBJ1-1 | NA | NA | TRBV11-2 | CASIVEGMGIEAFF | TGTGCCAGCATAGTGGAGGGTATGGGCATTGAAGCTTTCTTT
TRBJ1-1 | NA | TRBD1 | TRBV10-1 | CASSGGQGDAFF | TGCGCCAGCAGTGGTGGACAGGGAGATGCTTTCTTT
TRBJ2-1 | many | NA | TRBV6-1 | CASSEARPGDNEQFF | TGTGCCAGCAGTGAAGCTCGTCCAGGCGACAATGAGCAGTTCTTC
TRBJ2-4 | NA | TRBD2 | TRBV25-1 | CASSVAGVGNIQYF | TGTGCCAGCAGTGTAGCGGGAGTGGGGAACATTCAGTACTTC
TRBJ2-5 | NA | NA | TRBV5-6 | CAGSLARREETQYF | TGTGCCGGCAGCTTGGCTAGGCGAGAAGAGACCCAGTACTTC
TRBJ2-3 | NA | NA | TRBV11-2 | CASSLLADDTQYF | TGTGCCAGCAGCCTGCTTGCAGACGATACACAGTATTTT
TRBJ2-1 | NA | NA | TRBV5-4 | CASSVGIDEQFF | TGTGCTAGCAGCGTAGGTATCGATGAGCAGTTCTTC
TRBJ2-2 | NA | NA | TRBV6-4 | CASIPGIADTGELFF | TGTGCCAGCATCCCCGGGATAGCAGATACCGGGGAGCTGTTTTTT
TRBJ2-3 | many | TRBD2 | TRBV6-6 | CASSRLAGGQSPRTDTQYF | TGTGCCAGCAGTCGACTAGCGGGAGGCCAATCACCACGCACAGATACGCAGTATTTT
TRBJ2-1 | NA | NA | TRBV13 | CVGSLYGVYNEQFF | TGTGTCGGCAGCTTATACGGGGTATACAATGAGCAGTTCTTC
TRBJ2-7 | NA | TRBD1 | TRBV6-6 | CASSHGQDSYEQYF | TGTGCCAGCAGCCACGGACAGGACTCCTATGAGCAGTACTTC
TRBJ2-7 | many | TRBD1 | TRBV12-3/TRBV12-4 | CASSLTGQGLEQYF | TGTGCCAGCAGTTTAACGGGACAGGGGCTAGAGCAGTACTTC
TRBJ2-1 | medium-sized | NA | TRBV11-2 | CASSRLGLQEQFF | TGTGCCAGCAGCCGACTCGGCTTGCAGGAGCAGTTCTTC
TRBJ1-1 | many | NA | TRBV11-2 | CASSLDQGMEAFF | TGTGCCAGCAGCTTAGACCAGGGGATGGAAGCTTTCTTT